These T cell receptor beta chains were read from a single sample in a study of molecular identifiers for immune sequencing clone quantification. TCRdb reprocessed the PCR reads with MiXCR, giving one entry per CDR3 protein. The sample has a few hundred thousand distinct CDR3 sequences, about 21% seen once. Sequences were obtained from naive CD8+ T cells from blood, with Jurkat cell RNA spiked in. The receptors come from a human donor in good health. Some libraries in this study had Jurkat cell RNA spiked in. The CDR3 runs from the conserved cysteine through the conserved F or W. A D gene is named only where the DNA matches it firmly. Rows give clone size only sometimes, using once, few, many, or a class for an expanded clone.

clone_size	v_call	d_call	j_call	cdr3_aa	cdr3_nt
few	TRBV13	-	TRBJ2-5	CASSFRTVQETQYF	TGTGCCAGCAGCTTTCGGACAGTCCAAGAGACCCAGTACTTC
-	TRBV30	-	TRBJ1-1	CAWGDMGEYTEACF	TGTGCCTGGGGTGACATGGGCGAGTACACTGAAGCTTGCTTT
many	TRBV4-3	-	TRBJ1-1	CASSQDFSFRADTEAFF	TGCGCCAGCAGCCAAGATTTTTCCTTCAGGGCGGACACTGAAGCTTTCTTT
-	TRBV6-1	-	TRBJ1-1	CASSEEGEFEAFF	TGTGCCAGCAGTGAAGAAGGGGAATTTGAAGCTTTCTTT
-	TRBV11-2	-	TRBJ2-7	CASSLGSVYEQYF	TGTGCCAGCAGCTTAGGGTCGGTTTACGAGCAGTACTTC
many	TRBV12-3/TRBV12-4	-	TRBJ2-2	CASSFFPGGTGELFF	TGTGCCAGCAGTTTTTTTCCCGGGGGCACCGGGGAGCTGTTTTTT
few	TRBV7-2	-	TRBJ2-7	CASSFIDSTYEQYF	TGTGCCAGCAGCTTTATAGACAGCACCTACGAGCAGTACTTC
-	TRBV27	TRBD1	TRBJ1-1	CASSSIDREEAFF	TGTGCCAGCAGTTCCATCGACAGGGAAGAGGCTTTCTTT
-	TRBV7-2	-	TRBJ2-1	CASSSSDYNEQFF	TGTGCCAGCAGCTCTTCCGATTACAATGAGCAGTTCTTC
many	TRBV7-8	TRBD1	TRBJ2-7	CASSPRDRPPYEQYF	TGTGCCAGCAGCCCAAGGGACAGGCCCCCCTACGAGCAGTACTTC
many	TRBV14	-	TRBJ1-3	CASSQEWGLSGNTIYF	TGTGCCAGCAGCCAAGAATGGGGTTTATCTGGAAACACCATATATTTT
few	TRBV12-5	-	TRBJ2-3	CASGPPEGGSSTDTQYF	TGTGCTAGTGGTCCCCCGGAAGGGGGGTCGAGCACAGATACGCAGTATTTT
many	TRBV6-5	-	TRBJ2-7	CASSRGPTYEQYF	TGTGCCAGCAGTCGAGGACCCACGTACGAGCAGTACTTC
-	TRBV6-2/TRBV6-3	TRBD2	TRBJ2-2	CASSYGLATNTGELFF	TGTGCCAGCAGTTACGGACTAGCGACGAACACCGGGGAGCTGTTTTTT
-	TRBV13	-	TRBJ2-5	CASSPMNQETQYF	TGTGCCAGCAGCCCTATGAACCAAGAGACCCAGTACTTC
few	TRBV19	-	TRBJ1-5	CASSIGIGANQPQHF	TGTGCCAGTAGTATAGGAATAGGGGCAAATCAGCCCCAGCATTTT
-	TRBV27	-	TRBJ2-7	CATGRGAREQYF	TGTGCCACCGGTCGGGGGGCGAGGGAGCAGTACTTC
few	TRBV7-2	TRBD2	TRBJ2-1	CASSLEGLAGPSYNEQFF	TGTGCCAGCAGCTTAGAGGGACTAGCGGGACCAAGTTACAATGAGCAGTTCTTC
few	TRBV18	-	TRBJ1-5	CASSRISEGNQPQHF	TGTGCCAGCTCACGAATCTCAGAGGGCAATCAGCCCCAGCATTTT
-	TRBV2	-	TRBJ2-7	CASRTGTAYEQYF	TGTGCCAGCAGGACGGGGACGGCCTACGAGCAGTACTTC
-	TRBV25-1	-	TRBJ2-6	CASSNRDTFSGANVLTF	TGTGCCAGCAGTAATCGGGACACCTTCTCTGGGGCCAACGTCCTGACTTTC
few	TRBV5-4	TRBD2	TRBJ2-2	CASSGLAGVGTGELFF	TGTGCCAGCAGCGGACTAGCGGGAGTTGGGACCGGGGAGCTGTTTTTT
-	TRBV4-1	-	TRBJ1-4	CASSQASYTTNEKLFF	TGCGCCAGCAGCCAAGCTTCATACACAACTAATGAAAAACTGTTTTTT
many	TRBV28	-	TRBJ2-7	CASSTHTLTGTKTYEQYF	TGTGCCAGCAGTACCCATACCTTAACCGGGACGAAAACCTACGAGCAGTACTTC
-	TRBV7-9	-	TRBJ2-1	CASSLRAGPYNEQFF	TGTGCCAGCAGCTTAAGAGCGGGTCCTTACAATGAGCAGTTCTTC
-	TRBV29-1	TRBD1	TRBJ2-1	CSVPAEWTGYSEQFF	TGCAGCGTTCCCGCCGAGTGGACAGGGTACAGTGAGCAGTTCTTC
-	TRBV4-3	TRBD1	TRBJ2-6	CASSQGDRGAGANVLTF	TGCGCCAGCAGCCAAGGCGACAGGGGGGCTGGGGCCAACGTCCTGACTTTC
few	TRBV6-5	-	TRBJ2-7	CASSYSSGREQYF	TGTGCCAGCAGTTACTCTTCAGGGCGAGAGCAGTACTTC
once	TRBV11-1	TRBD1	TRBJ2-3	CAVQGQGTDTQYF	TGTGCCGTCCAGGGACAGGGGACAGATACGCAGTATTTT
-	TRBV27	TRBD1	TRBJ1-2	CASSWTGGANYGYTF	TGTGCCAGCAGTTGGACAGGGGGCGCAAACTATGGCTACACCTTC
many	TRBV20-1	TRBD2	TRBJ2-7	CSASARLAYGEQYF	TGCAGTGCTAGCGCAAGACTAGCGTATGGCGAGCAGTACTTC
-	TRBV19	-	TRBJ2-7	CASSPRVRNYEQYF	TGTGCCAGTAGTCCTCGGGTTCGCAACTACGAGCAGTACTTC
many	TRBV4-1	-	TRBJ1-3	CASSQEAGDGNTIYF	TGCGCCAGCAGCCAAGAGGCAGGGGATGGAAACACCATATATTTT
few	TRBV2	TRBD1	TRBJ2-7	CARGQGAHEQYF	TGTGCCAGGGGACAGGGGGCCCACGAGCAGTACTTC
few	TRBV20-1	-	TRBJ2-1	CSARPLGEQFF	TGCAGTGCTAGGCCATTGGGTGAGCAGTTCTTC
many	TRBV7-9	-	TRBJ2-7	CASSFISGDEQYF	TGTGCCAGCAGCTTTATTTCGGGAGACGAGCAGTACTTC
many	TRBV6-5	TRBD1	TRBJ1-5	CASSPGQVWSQPQHF	TGTGCCAGCAGCCCGGGACAGGTATGGTCTCAGCCCCAGCATTTT
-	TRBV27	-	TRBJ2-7	CASRDEGNPYEQYF	TGTGCCAGCCGCGATGAGGGGAACCCCTACGAGCAGTACTTC
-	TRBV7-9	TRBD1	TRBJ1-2	CASSSPQGVAYGYTF	TGTGCCAGCAGCTCCCCCCAGGGGGTCGCCTATGGCTACACCTTC
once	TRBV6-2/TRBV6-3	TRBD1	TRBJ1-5	CASSYWTGSNQSQHF	TGTGCCAGCAGTTACTGGACAGGTTCCAATCAGTCCCAGCATTTT
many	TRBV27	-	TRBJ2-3	CASNHWTLGGTDTQYF	TGTGCCAGCAACCATTGGACCCTTGGAGGCACAGATACGCAGTATTTT
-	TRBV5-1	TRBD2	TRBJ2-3	CASSWTSGSSDTQYF	TGCGCCAGCAGCTGGACTAGCGGGAGTTCAGATACGCAGTATTTT
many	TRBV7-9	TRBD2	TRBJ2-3	CASSPPPRTRAGTADTQYF	TGTGCCAGCAGCCCACCGCCCCGGACTAGGGCGGGAACCGCAGATACGCAGTATTTT
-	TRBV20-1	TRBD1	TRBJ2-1	CSAVGTEVGSEQFF	TGCAGTGCTGTCGGGACAGAGGTTGGTAGTGAGCAGTTCTTC
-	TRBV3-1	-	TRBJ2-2	CASSQDLGGRGWNTGELFF	TGTGCCAGCAGCCAAGATCTTGGGGGACGGGGTTGGAACACCGGGGAGCTGTTTTTT
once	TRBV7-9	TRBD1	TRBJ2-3	CASSSRETGLRADTQYF	TGTGCCAGCAGCTCTAGGGAGACAGGGCTGAGGGCAGATACGCAGTATTTT
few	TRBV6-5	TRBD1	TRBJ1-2	CASSYSTGGGLYSYGYTF	TGTGCCAGCAGTTACTCGACGGGAGGGGGCCTATATAGCTATGGCTACACCTTC
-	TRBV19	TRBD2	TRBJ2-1	CTSRTSGGWNEQFF	TGTACCAGCAGGACTAGCGGGGGGTGGAATGAGCAGTTCTTC
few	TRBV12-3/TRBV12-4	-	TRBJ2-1	CASRPYSDEQFF	TGTGCCAGCAGACCATATTCCGATGAGCAGTTCTTC
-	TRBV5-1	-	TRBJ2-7	CASSSTESYEQYF	TGCGCCAGCAGCTCGACTGAATCCTACGAGCAGTACTTC
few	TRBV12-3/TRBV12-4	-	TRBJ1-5	CASSSIGSNQPQHF	TGTGCCAGCAGTTCCATTGGGAGCAATCAGCCCCAGCATTTT
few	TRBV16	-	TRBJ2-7	CASSQWAYEQYF	TGTGCCAGCAGCCAATGGGCCTACGAGCAGTACTTC
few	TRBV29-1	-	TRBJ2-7	CSACEGLTYEQYF	TGCAGCGCCTGTGAGGGACTTACCTACGAGCAGTACTTC
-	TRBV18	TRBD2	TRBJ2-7	CASSPPGLAGSYEQYF	TGTGCCAGCTCACCGCCGGGACTAGCGGGGTCCTACGAGCAGTACTTC